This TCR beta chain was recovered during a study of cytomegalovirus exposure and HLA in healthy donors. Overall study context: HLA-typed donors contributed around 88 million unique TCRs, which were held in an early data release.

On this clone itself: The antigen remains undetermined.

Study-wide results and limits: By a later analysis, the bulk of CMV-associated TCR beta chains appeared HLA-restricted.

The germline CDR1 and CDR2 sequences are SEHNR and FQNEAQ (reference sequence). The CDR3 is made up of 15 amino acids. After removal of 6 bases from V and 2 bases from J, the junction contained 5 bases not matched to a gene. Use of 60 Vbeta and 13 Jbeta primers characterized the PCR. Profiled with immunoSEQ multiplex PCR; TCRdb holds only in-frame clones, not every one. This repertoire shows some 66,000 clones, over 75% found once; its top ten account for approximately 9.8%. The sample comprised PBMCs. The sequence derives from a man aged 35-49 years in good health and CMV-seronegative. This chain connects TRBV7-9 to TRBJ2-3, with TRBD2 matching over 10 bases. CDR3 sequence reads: CASSRTSGDTDTQYF. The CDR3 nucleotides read TGTGCCAGCAGTCGAACTAGCGGGGACACAGATACGCAGTATTTT.